The present T cell receptor beta chain was sequenced within a study of shared clonotypes between healthy human individuals. Findings of the study overall: Larger estimated richness was generally recorded for naive subsets relative to memory subsets.

TCRdb's copy holds only in-frame clones and misses some; the assay was immunoSEQ multiplex PCR. The table records over a million clones, 78% of them present only once. The CDR3 has 15 residues. Losses at the gene ends were 6 bases for V and 2 bases for J; bases not matched to a gene: 8. Germline values: CDR1 MGHRA, CDR2 YSYEKL. The study drew its donors from healthy HIV-negative adults without recent acute infections or vaccinations. Concerning this clone: Its antigen is undetermined.

The chain combines TRBV4-1 with TRBJ2-7; TRBD2 agrees at 9 bases. The clonotype was recovered from a man in his late teens or twenties in good health. Some clones in this sample may be carry-over from other donors' samples. Input material: memory CD4+ T cells from PBMCs. Specified subset: CD45RA-negative fraction. CDR3 DNA: TGCGCCAGCAGTCGCAGCGCGGGAGGGGCCTACGAGCAGTACTTC. Its protein is CASSRSAGGAYEQYF.